This T cell receptor beta chain was retrieved from a study of radiotherapy plus CTLA-4 blockade in lung cancer. CDR1 is SGHAT and CDR2 is FQNNGV in the germline V gene. V was shortened by 6 bases and J by 2 bases, with 10 bases between the two germline ends. The CDR3 has 13 residues. Sequenced by immunoSEQ multiplex PCR; TCRdb stores in-frame clones only, minus some. The table shows approximately 40,000 clones, with over 70% occurring only once. This chain links TRBV11-2 with TRBJ2-5; TRBD1 is a possible D gene (5 bases). This receptor was obtained from a human donor with non-small cell lung cancer who had stable disease on radiotherapy plus ipilimumab. The source was peripheral blood, collected from a patient treated with radiotherapy plus ipilimumab. Here the CDR3 reads CASRRWTQETQYF. The CDR3, as DNA: TGTGCCAGCAGGAGATGGACACAAGAGACCCAGTACTTC.